This T cell receptor beta chain was sequenced in a study of blood T cells in healthy people across ages. Next came a second PCR, run for about 7 to 12 cycles, which used a sample-barcoded 5' primer along with a J-beta primer mix. Each of the cDNA molecules was tagged by a template-switch adaptor with 12 random nucleotides. TCRdb reprocessed the 5' RACE reads with MiXCR, giving one entry per CDR3 protein. Here the sample spans 980,000 or so distinct CDR3 sequences, approximately 49% being singletons. With 2 bases removed from V and 0 bases from J, the gap between germline ends came to 10 bases. Germline CDR1 and CDR2: SGHNT and YYREEE (reference sequence). The CDR3 sequence is 15 residues long. Findings of the study overall: As naive T cell percentage varied, TCR beta diversity correlated strongly with it.

Turning to this clonotype: The antigen remains unidentified.

Material for sequencing was blood. The chain couples TRBV5-4 to TRBJ2-3, with D unclear. This sequence originates from a young man in good health. DNA of the CDR3: TGTGCCAGCAGCTTTTCTACTCCCAGCACAGATACGCAGTATTTT. Translating gives CASSFSTPSTDTQYF.